The next 13 T cell receptor beta chains were all read from a single sample in a study of blood T cell repertoires in COVID-19. Here immunoSEQ multiplex PCR was the method, and the copy in TCRdb shows in-frame clones only, minus some. Of some 200,000 clones listed, 70% to 90% are singletons. The sample was peripheral blood. The receptors originated from a man in his fifties or sixties with active or convalescent COVID-19.

CDR3 in amino acids: CASSLAPGLAATEQFF. CDR3 coding DNA: TGTGCCAGCAGCTTGGCACCGGGACTAGCGGCCACTGAGCAGTTCTTC. The chain links TRBV5-6 to TRBJ2-1; 11 bases line up with TRBD2. V shed 0 bases, J shed 9 bases, and the junction held 8 bases outside the gene matches. The V gene's germline CDR1 is SGHDT and CDR2 YYEEEE. The CDR3 totals 16 residues.

The V call is TRBV3-1 (or the pseudogene TRBV3-2), the J call TRBJ1-2, with 9 bases fitting TRBD1. Germline lookup yields CDR1 LGHDT and CDR2 YNNKEL (reference sequence). The trim removed 4 bases at V and 5 bases at J, leaving 11 bases unmatched. The length of the CDR3 is 16 residues. The CDR3 region has the DNA TGTGCCAGCAGCCCTGGGGGGACAGGGCTTGGGTATGGCTACACCTTC. Translated: CASSPGGTGLGYGYTF.

The chain links TRBV19 to TRBJ1-2; 9 bases align to TRBD1. This CDR3 is 15 amino acids long. Germline CDR1 is LNHDA and CDR2 is SQIVND (reference sequence). The V gene end was trimmed by 8 bases and the J gene end by 8 bases; junction bases not matched to a gene: 15. CDR3 bases: TGTGCCAGTGTCGGACAGGGGATAAACTTGAAGGGCTACACCTTC. It is translated as CASVGQGINLKGYTF. The variable domain in full, completed from reference TRBV19 and TRBJ1-2, reads DGGITQSPKYLFRKEGQNVTLSCEQNLNHDAMYWYRQDPGQGLRLIYYSQIVNDFQKGDIAEGYSVSREKKESFPLTVTSAQKNPTAFYLCASVGQGINLKGYTFGSGTRLTVV.

The chain combines TRBV11-2 with TRBJ1-6; D gene unclear. V lost 3 bases and J 4 bases, leaving 10 bases between the germline ends. CDR1 and CDR2 (germline): SGHAT, FQNNGV. The CDR3 has 15 amino acids. The CDR3 is CASSFSPGYNSPLHF. The CDR3 nucleotides are TGTGCCAGCAGCTTTAGCCCGGGTTATAATTCACCCCTCCACTTT.

CDR3 coding DNA: TGTGCCAGCAGCCCAGCCCTGGACAGGGCGCTCTTGAAATCCTACGAGCAGTACTTC. Amino acids: CASSPALDRALLKSYEQYF. The chain couples TRBV3-1 (or the pseudogene TRBV3-2) to TRBJ2-7; 8 positions match TRBD1. The CDR3 sequence is 19 residues long. CDR1 is LGHDT, CDR2 YNNKEL, per germline (reference sequence). V was pared by 4 bases and J by 1 base, with 18 bases of the junction left unmatched.

The chain carries TRBV11-2 and TRBJ2-2, with 8 bases identical to TRBD1. Trimming removed 4 bases from V and 4 bases from J; junction bases left unmatched: 5. The CDR3 is made up of 15 amino acids. CDR1 is SGHAT, CDR2 FQNNGV, per germline. CDR3 sequence reads: CASSSGQGGTGELFF. The CDR3 nucleotides read TGTGCCAGCAGCTCCGGACAGGGAGGCACCGGGGAGCTGTTTTTT.

The chain couples TRBV2 to TRBJ1-2, with D perhaps TRBD1 (6 bases). V lost 6 bases to trimming and J lost 4 bases, with 15 bases between them. Germline V gene sequence: CDR1 SNHLY, CDR2 FYNNEI. The CDR3 length is 14 residues. This CDR3 is CASSGSGVGYGYTF. The CDR3 region has the DNA TGTGCCAGCAGCGGATCAGGGGTCGGCTATGGCTACACCTTC. Variable domain in full (rest from reference TRBV2 and TRBJ1-2): EPEVTQTPSHQVTQMGQEVILRCVPISNHLYFYWYRQILGQKVEFLVSFYNNEISEKSEIFDDQFSVERPDGSNFTLKIRSTKLEDSAMYFCASSGSGVGYGYTFGSGTRLTVV.

The chain links TRBV25-1 to TRBJ1-1, with D perhaps TRBD1 (5 bases). From germline, CDR1 is MGHDK and CDR2 SYGVNS. The V end was cut by 3 bases, the J end by 4 bases, with 12 bases between. CDR3 size: 14 residues. This CDR3 is CASSETQASTEAFF. The CDR3 DNA follows: TGTGCCAGCAGTGAGACACAGGCTTCCACTGAAGCTTTCTTT.

This clone has a single count. The V call is TRBV11-3, the J call TRBJ2-7, with D maybe TRBD2 (6 bases). V lost 5 bases and J lost 0, with 11 bases in between. CDR3 length equals 14 residues. Germline assignment: CDR1 SGHNT and CDR2 YENEEA. This CDR3 is CASSPRDGSYEQYF. The CDR3 DNA reads TGTGCCAGCAGCCCGCGGGACGGCTCCTACGAGCAGTACTTC.

The chain combines TRBV7-3 with TRBJ2-7; D is possibly TRBD1 (6 bases). CDR1 and CDR2 from the germline V gene are SGHTA and FQGTGA. Deletions cut 5 bases from V and 3 bases from J, with 17 bases between. This CDR3 comprises 15 residues. The CDR3 reads CASSPGEIAGYEQYF. DNA of the CDR3: TGTGCCAGCAGCCCAGGGGAGATAGCCGGCTACGAGCAGTACTTC. Full variable domain (rest looked up from reference TRBV7-3 and TRBJ2-7): GAGVSQTPSNKVTEKGKYVELRCDPISGHTALYWYRQSLGQGPEFLIYFQGTGAADDSGLPNDRFFAVRPEGSVSTLKIQRTERGDSAVYLCASSPGEIAGYEQYFGPGTRLTVT.

The chain is built from TRBV19 and TRBJ1-5; D remains unclear. CDR1 and CDR2 from the germline V gene are LNHDA and SQIVND (reference sequence). V was clipped by 0 bases and J by 2 bases, with 11 bases between them. The CDR3 contains 16 residues. The CDR3 loop reads CASSIEGAAGNQPQHF. In DNA form, the CDR3 reads TGTGCCAGTAGTATAGAGGGAGCGGCAGGCAATCAGCCCCAGCATTTT.

This chain joins TRBV19 and TRBJ1-4; tentative D call: TRBD1 (5 bases). CDR1 and CDR2 from the germline V gene are LNHDA and SQIVND (reference sequence). The V end was cut by 6 bases, the J end by 10 bases, with 21 bases between. The length of the CDR3 is 15 residues. The CDR3 loop is CASRPRQLGRGKLFF. The CDR3 DNA reads as TGTGCCAGTAGACCTCGACAGCTTGGTCGCGGAAAACTGTTTTTT.

Comment on this clone: The sample contains more than one DNA sequence encoding this CDR3. The genes are TRBV18 and TRBJ2-7; a weak D match, TRBD1 (5 bases). V was cut by 2 bases and J by 4 bases, with 9 bases left in between. Germline V gene sequence: CDR1 KGHSH, CDR2 LQKENI. CDR3 length: 13 amino acids. The CDR3 spells CASSPTGGYEQYF. In DNA form, the CDR3 reads TGTGCCAGCTCACCAACAGGCGGATACGAGCAGTACTTC.